This TCR beta chain was sequenced for a study of vaccination effects on CD4 cells after COVID-19. Study findings and constraints: In the late period after vaccination, infection- and vaccine-induced clones contracted markedly. Just 1 of 255 vaccine-induced clones in healthy recipients was cross-reactive.

Germline loops: CDR1 MNHEY, CDR2 SMNVEV (reference sequence). The CDR3 totals 15 residues. Trimming removed 4 bases from V and 10 bases from J; junction bases left unmatched: 13. Libraries were prepared by immunoSEQ multiplex PCR; TCRdb keeps only in-frame clonotypes and omits some of them. The top ten clones hold 1.2% of a sample with around 65,000 clones, less than 80% of them seen once. Worth noting for this clone: The antigen remains unidentified.

Antigen-specific CD4+ T cells were expanded with viral peptide pools in the ViraFEST assay before sequencing. Culture lasted approximately 10 days before CD4+ T cell isolation. The participants, recipients of two vaccine doses, got either BNT162b2 or mRNA-1273. None of the vaccinated had previously contracted SARS-CoV-2, and their nucleocapsid antibodies tested negative. In culture with 10 IU/ml IL-2 and roughly 9.3 ug/ml peptides, PBMC were grown at a few million per well. V and J are TRBV27 and TRBJ2-4; 7 bases are shared with TRBD2. The receptor was derived from a human donor who received a COVID-19 vaccine. Material: CD4+ T cells from PBMCs cultured with HCoV-229E spike peptides, obtained after COVID-19 vaccination. The CDR3 DNA is TGTGCCAGCAGTTCCCCCTCGACAGCCGGGGGGATTCAGTACTTC. This encodes CASSSPSTAGGIQYF.